A selection of T cell receptor beta chains follows, all from one sample in a study of metastatic and nonmetastatic thyroid tumors. MiXCR was used by TCRdb to re-call the PCR reads. The table includes 25,000 to 35,000 clones, over 20% detected once. Material for sequencing was blood. The source of these receptors is a female donor with papillary thyroid cancer or a benign thyroid nodule (not recorded which). Some clones in this sample may be carry-over from other donors' samples. CDR3s include the opening cysteine and the closing phenylalanine or tryptophan. The order of the fields is clone size, V gene, J gene, D gene, CDR3 protein, CDR3 DNA. A D gene is named only where the DNA matches it firmly. Part of the rows lack a size; the others show once, few, many or a class for expanded clones.

-,TRBV19,TRBJ1-5,-,CASITTLDIDQPQHF,TGTGCCAGTATTACCACTTTGGACATAGATCAGCCCCAGCATTTT
many,TRBV7-2,TRBJ1-1,-,CASSINQIMNTEAFF,TGTGCCAGCAGCATCAACCAGATCATGAACACTGAAGCTTTCTTT
-,TRBV27,TRBJ1-1,TRBD1,CASKGQLNTEAFF,TGTGCCAGCAAGGGACAGTTGAACACTGAAGCTTTCTTT
many,TRBV15,TRBJ2-7,TRBD2,CATSAETSGSSYEQYF,TGTGCCACCAGCGCCGAAACTAGCGGGAGCTCCTACGAGCAGTACTTC
-,TRBV2,TRBJ1-2,-,CASSEGRSTF,TGTGCCAGCAGTGAGGGCCGTAGTACCTTC
-,TRBV28,TRBJ2-3,-,CASSSSGAHTDTQYF,TGTGCCAGCAGTTCTTCAGGGGCGCACACAGATACGCAGTATTTT
medium-sized,TRBV20-1,TRBJ2-4,-,CSARGLEVQYF,TGCAGTGCTAGAGGACTAGAGGTTCAGTACTTC
-,TRBV11-2,TRBJ2-1,TRBD2,CASSLLWSGRSSNEQFF,TGTGCCAGCAGCTTATTGTGGAGCGGGAGATCCAGCAATGAGCAGTTCTTC
-,TRBV7-2,TRBJ2-7,-,CASSPWTLNEQYF,TGTGCCAGCAGCCCCTGGACACTTAACGAGCAGTACTTC
medium-sized,TRBV25-1,TRBJ2-7,-,CASTQKGGSSYEQYF,TGTGCCAGCACCCAGAAGGGAGGCAGCTCCTACGAGCAGTACTTC
many,TRBV4-1,TRBJ2-3,TRBD2,CASRDVLAGGIDTQYF,TGCGCCAGCAGGGACGTACTAGCGGGAGGGATAGATACGCAGTATTTT
many,TRBV12-3/TRBV12-4,TRBJ2-3,-,CASSFFPTDTQYF,TGTGCCAGCAGTTTTTTTCCCACAGATACGCAGTATTTT
few,TRBV6-2/TRBV6-3,TRBJ2-7,TRBD1,CASSYEGATAQYF,TGTGCCAGCAGTTACGAGGGGGCAACAGCGCAGTACTTC
many,TRBV7-7,TRBJ2-2,TRBD1,CASSPTGVWSGELFF,TGTGCTAGCAGCCCCACAGGGGTCTGGTCCGGGGAGCTGTTTTTT
many,TRBV20-1,TRBJ2-1,TRBD2,CSASASGRYNEQFF,TGCAGTGCTAGTGCGAGCGGGAGGTACAATGAGCAGTTCTTC
-,TRBV27,TRBJ2-7,-,CASSSNTYEQYF,TGTGCCAGCAGTTCAAATACCTACGAGCAATACTTC
once,TRBV5-1,TRBJ2-7,-,CASSSDNLSQEQYF,TGCGCCAGCAGCTCGGACAACCTGAGTCAAGAGCAGTACTTC
-,TRBV7-3,TRBJ2-1,TRBD1,CASNLRGQGAFDEQFF,TGTGCCAGCAACTTAAGGGGGCAGGGGGCATTCGATGAGCAGTTCTTC
many,TRBV6-5,TRBJ2-1,TRBD2,CASRSPRRLALGGGEQFF,TGTGCCAGCAGATCCCCCCGAAGACTAGCATTAGGTGGGGGTGAGCAGTTCTTC
many,TRBV30,TRBJ1-5,-,CAWSGRLDQPQHF,TGTGCCTGGAGTGGCAGGTTGGATCAGCCCCAGCATTTT
-,TRBV7-2,TRBJ2-5,-,CASTDLSLETQYF,TGTGCCAGCACCGATTTAAGCCTGGAGACCCAGTACTTC
many,TRBV9,TRBJ2-1,TRBD1,CASSPGGGVYNEQFF,TGTGCCAGCAGCCCAGGGGGTGGAGTTTACAATGAGCAGTTCTTC
many,TRBV6-4,TRBJ2-3,-,CASSASGTDTQYF,TGTGCCAGCAGTGCTAGCGGCACAGATACGCAGTATTTT
many,TRBV5-6,TRBJ2-3,-,CASSTTLRSTDTQYF,TGTGCCAGCAGCACGACCCTAAGGAGTACAGATACGCAGTATTTT
many,TRBV6-1,TRBJ2-2,-,CASSVEGGTGELFF,TGTGCCAGCAGTGTCGAGGGGGGCACCGGGGAGCTGTTTTTT
-,TRBV28,TRBJ2-1,-,CAIMGKWANEQFF,TGTGCCATCATGGGGAAGTGGGCGAATGAGCAGTTCTTC
-,TRBV5-1,TRBJ2-3,-,CASSRGTHTDTQYF,TGCGCCAGCAGCCGAGGGACTCACACAGATACGCAGTATTTT
many,TRBV6-1,TRBJ2-1,TRBD2,CASSERPRGEGSYNEQFF,TGTGCCAGCAGTGAACGGCCTCGGGGGGAGGGGTCCTACAATGAGCAGTTCTTC
many,TRBV4-3,TRBJ2-7,-,CASSQDSQQSYEQYF,TGCGCCAGCAGCCAAGATTCACAGCAGAGTTACGAGCAGTACTTC
-,TRBV20-1,TRBJ2-7,TRBD1,CSASRTGSYEQYF,TGCAGTGCTAGCCGGACAGGATCCTACGAGCAGTACTTC
medium-sized,TRBV6-4,TRBJ2-2,-,CASSGPSGGDTGELFF,TGTGCCAGCAGTGGTCCTAGTGGAGGGGACACCGGGGAGCTGTTTTTT
few,TRBV15,TRBJ1-2,-,CATSAGAYGYTF,TGTGCCACCTCGGCAGGGGCCTATGGCTACACCTTC